The clone carrying this T cell receptor beta chain occurred a few times. Its antigen is as yet unknown. Each CDR3 protein gets one entry after TCRdb re-called the 5' RACE reads with MiXCR. The sample has about 54,000 distinct CDR3 sequences, 17% seen once; the top ten hold roughly 2.4%. The CDR3 has 14 amino acids. V was pared by 3 bases and J by 5 bases, with 10 bases between. CD25-based Treg depletion was applied to purified naive CD4+ T cells. Findings of the study overall: Tumor memory CD4+ T cell TCR gene usage was found to cluster with blood and lymph node memory CD4+ cells and with lymph node naive CD4+ cells. Tumor-infiltrating Treg TCR alpha and beta sequences overlapped most with tumor naive CD4+ T cells, then blood naive.

The J gene is TRBJ2-2, the V gene TRBV12-3 or TRBV12-4, with a possible D match to TRBD2 (6 bases). The source is a female donor with breast cancer. Sequenced sample: naive CD4+ T cells sorted from blood. Subset denoted: naive CD4+ T cells, CD4+CD45RA+CD25-. CDR3 amino acids: CASSFRLVTGELFF. CDR3 coding DNA: TGTGCCAGCAGTTTTCGACTAGTAACCGGGGAGCTGTTTTTT.